What follows is one TCR beta chain and its context. As yet, its antigen is unknown. Trimming took off 7 bases at V and 4 bases at J, with 11 bases between the two ends. This CDR3 contains 12 residues. Germline-derived CDR1 and CDR2 are SGHNT and YYREEE (reference sequence). This sample is drawn from a study of cytomegalovirus exposure and HLA in healthy donors. Findings of the study overall: The listing of 150 to 200 TCR beta chains classed them as cytomegalovirus-associated. Most TCR sequences were seen very rarely across donors, but some public TCRs occurred in many.

Generated by immunoSEQ multiplex PCR, the TCRdb table keeps only in-frame clones and is missing some. In the table there are fewer than 250,000 clones, roughly 85% of which are singletons. The sequence derives from a young woman in good health and CMV-seronegative. This rearrangement joins TRBV5-4 to TRBJ2-5; D gene uncertain. Sequencing was carried out using PBMCs. CDR3 nucleotide sequence: TGTGCCAGCGGTGCAGCGCCAGAGACCCAGTACTTC. It is translated as CASGAAPETQYF.